The 10 T cell receptor beta chains reported below all come from one sample, sequenced in a study of blood T cell repertoires in COVID-19 (TCRdb year 2020). Libraries were made using the immunoSEQ multiplex PCR assay. The clones in this table, taken by TCRdb from immuneACCESS, are in-frame only. Not every clone is retained; where verified, under half of the shortfall comes from an unresolved V gene, and the cause of the rest is unknown. This sample is represented by about 150,000 clones; roughly 80% of them were singletons. Roughly 0.58% of the sample comes from the top ten. Sequenced sample: peripheral blood. The receptor source for this set is a man in his 60s with acute or convalescent COVID-19.

This chain connects TRBV29-1 to TRBJ2-1; D perhaps matches TRBD2 (6 bases). Trimming took 7 bases from V and 10 from J, leaving 11 bases between them. The germline gives CDR1 SQVTM, CDR2 ANQGSEA. The CDR3 has 10 residues. The DNA for the CDR3 is TGCAGCGGCGGGGACCTAGAGCAGTTCTTC. Its protein product is CSGGDLEQFF.

The rearrangement links TRBV2 to TRBJ1-2; no clear D gene. Trimming left V 6 bases short and J 6 bases short, with 14 bases between. This CDR3 comprises 13 residues. CDR1 SNHLY and CDR2 FYNNEI come from the germline V gene. CDR3 sequence reads: CASSHGEGDGYTF. The CDR3, as DNA: TGTGCCAGCAGCCACGGGGAAGGTGATGGCTACACCTTC.

This chain links TRBV12-5 with TRBJ2-2; TRBD2 agrees at 7 bases. The V gene end was trimmed by 9 bases and the J gene end by 5 bases; junction bases not matched to a gene: 12. CDR3 length: 15 residues. Germline CDR1 is LGHNT and CDR2 is FRNRAP. DNA of the CDR3: TGTGCTAGGGGAGGGCCGGGGGGTGGTACCGGGGAGCTGTTTTTT. This sequence encodes CARGGPGGGTGELFF.

The chain combines TRBV6-5 with TRBJ1-2; D may be TRBD1 (5 bases). V was shortened by 0 bases and J by 8 bases, with 10 bases between the two germline ends. Looked up from germline, CDR1 is MNHEY and CDR2 is SVGAGI. The CDR3 runs 13 residues. This CDR3 reads CASSYSDRQGYTF. CDR3 DNA: TGTGCCAGCAGTTACTCGGACCGACAGGGCTACACCTTC.

This clone was counted once. CDR3 nucleotide sequence: TGTGCCAGCAGTGATGAACAGGCTCGGGGCTACACCTTC. Translated, it gives CASSDEQARGYTF. The chain carries TRBV25-1 and TRBJ1-2, with D perhaps TRBD1 (5 bases). Germline V gene lookup returns CDR1 MGHDK and CDR2 SYGVNS. With 3 bases removed from V and 8 bases from J, the gap between germline ends came to 13 bases. The CDR3 length is 13 residues.

The chain links TRBV12-3 or TRBV12-4 to TRBJ2-1, with D tentatively TRBD1 (6 bases). There are 13 residues in the CDR3. V lost 1 base, J lost 10 bases, and 11 bases lay in between. The CDR3, as DNA: TGTGCCAGCAGTTTAGGGGGACATAGGGAGCAGTTCTTC. Translation: CASSLGGHREQFF.

This rearrangement joins TRBV7-6 to TRBJ2-7, with D tentatively TRBD1 (5 bases). Germline CDR1 SGHVS, CDR2 FNYEAQ. The CDR3 runs 14 residues. Trimming took 3 bases from V and 1 from J, leaving 10 bases between them. The CDR3 is CASSFSDRSYEQYF. CDR3 coding DNA: TGTGCCAGCAGCTTCAGTGACAGATCCTACGAGCAGTACTTC.

The rearrangement links TRBV18 to TRBJ2-7; D possibly corresponds to TRBD2 (5 bases). Germline V gene sequence: CDR1 KGHSH, CDR2 LQKENI. V dropped 6 bases and J dropped 6 bases, with 18 bases sitting between them. This CDR3 comprises 14 residues. CDR3 sequence reads: CASSPPWSGSEQYF. Here the CDR3 DNA reads TGTGCCAGCTCCCCCCCATGGAGCGGCTCCGAGCAGTACTTC.

The chain joins TRBV29-1 to TRBJ2-7; weak D call: TRBD2 (6 bases). The CDR3 consists of 14 residues. V lost 3 bases and J lost 6, with 18 bases in between. Germline assignment: CDR1 SQVTM and CDR2 ANQGSEA. The CDR3 loop reads CSVDGTGVSGEQYF. For the CDR3, the DNA is TGCAGCGTTGATGGGACGGGAGTTAGTGGCGAGCAGTACTTC.

This clone came up a few times. V gene TRBV4-1 combines with J gene TRBJ2-3; the match to TRBD2 covers 13 bases. V was pared by 4 bases and J by 0 bases, with 4 bases of the junction left unmatched. The CDR3 length is 17 residues. Per germline, CDR1 MGHRA and CDR2 YSYEKL. CDR3: CASSRAGLAGSTDTQYF. CDR3 sequence (DNA): TGCGCCAGCAGCCGAGCGGGACTAGCGGGAAGCACAGATACGCAGTATTTT.